Sequencing of this TCR beta chain was carried out in a study of molecular identifiers for immune sequencing clone quantification. Study overall: RNA, taken in replicates from around 18,000 or 91,000 naive CD8 cells, was split five ways, with four sequenced.

Trimming pared 1 base from V and 7 bases from J, leaving 13 bases between. Germline CDR1 reads SEHNR; CDR2 reads FQNEAQ (reference sequence). The CDR3 runs 15 residues. From the PCR reads, TCRdb called clonotypes with MiXCR, one entry per CDR3 protein. The sample lists tens of thousands of distinct CDR3 sequences; around a sixth were seen once. Broader study findings: Even with 990,000 or so naive cells present, spiked Jurkat TCR RNA from one cell was reportedly detectable. Beyond 20 RNA copies, clones held over 98% of effector molecules, compared with under 1% in naive cells. Clone sizes that are highly expanded could be underestimated when identical TCR molecules share a barcode.

Many counts were recorded for this clonotype. Its cognate antigen is unknown. The sequenced sample was naive CD8+ T cells from blood, with Jurkat cell RNA spiked in. Noted subset: FACS-sorted CD8+CD4-CCR7+CD45RA+ naive T cells. The chain employs TRBV7-9 and TRBJ1-4; D is uncertain. The sequence came from a human donor in good health. Some libraries in this study had Jurkat cell RNA spiked in. The CDR3 is CASSLDNRPFEKLFF. CDR3 DNA: TGTGCCAGCAGCTTAGACAACAGACCATTTGAAAAACTGTTTTTT.